Listed below are T cell receptor beta chains from one sample, sequenced in a study of cytomegalovirus exposure and HLA in healthy donors. The assay was immunoSEQ multiplex PCR, and TCRdb's table has in-frame clones only and misses some. The data contain approximately 130,000 clones, roughly 83% of them singletons. What was sequenced was PBMCs. The receptors come from a man in his forties in good health and CMV-seronegative. Each CDR3 is given with its conserved first and last residue. Fields, in order: J gene, V gene, clone size, D gene, CDR3 DNA, CDR3 protein. D genes are given only for firm matches. Rows may omit the clone size; those that give it use once, few, many or a size class.

>TRBJ2-3|TRBV25-1|NA|NA
TGTGCCAGCAGTCTTGACTACTCTAGCACAGATACGCAGTATTTT
CASSLDYSSTDTQYF
>TRBJ2-7|TRBV25-1|few|NA
TGTGCCAGCAGTGAATTCGAGACAGGCTCCTACGAGCAGTACTTC
CASSEFETGSYEQYF
>TRBJ2-7|TRBV15|NA|TRBD2
TGTGCCACCGGGACTAGCGGGGGGTCTAAGCAGTACTTC
CATGTSGGSKQYF
>TRBJ2-7|TRBV7-9|NA|TRBD1
TGTTCCAGCAGCTTAAGGGACAGGATCTACGAGCAGTACTTC
CSSSLRDRIYEQYF
>TRBJ2-7|TRBV6-8|NA|NA
TGTGCCAGCAGTTTAACTAGCCTAAACTGCGAGCAGTACTTC
CASSLTSLNCEQYF
>TRBJ1-4|TRBV5-5|NA|TRBD1
TGTGCCAGCAGTCCGGCGGGGGGACAGGGAAATGAAAAACTGTTTTTT
CASSPAGGQGNEKLFF
>TRBJ2-7|TRBV6-5|NA|NA
TGTGCCAGCACCTACAGGGAGTTCTCCTACGAGCAGTACTTC
CASTYREFSYEQYF
>TRBJ2-1|TRBV7-2|NA|NA
TGTGCCAGCAGCTTAATCGGGACTCTGAGCTCCTACAATGAGCAGTTCTTC
CASSLIGTLSSYNEQFF
>TRBJ2-1|TRBV27|NA|NA
TGTGCCAGCAGTTTGTGGGGGGTCTACAATGAGCAGTTCTTC
CASSLWGVYNEQFF
>TRBJ2-1|TRBV29-1|NA|TRBD2
TGCAGCGTTGAAGGGGGCGGGGGGGCGCCCAATGAGCAGTTCTTC
CSVEGGGGAPNEQFF
>TRBJ2-3|TRBV7-3|NA|NA
TGTGCCAGCAGCTTAGGGACAATAGGAGATACGCAGTATTTT
CASSLGTIGDTQYF
>TRBJ1-2|TRBV9|few|NA
TGTGCCAGCAGCGCGTTAGGGGGGGGCGGGAGCTATGGCTACACCTTC
CASSALGGGGSYGYTF
>TRBJ2-3|TRBV27|NA|TRBD1
TGTGCCACCCGATGGGGAAGGGGGCACGTCACAGATACGCAGTATTTT
CATRWGRGHVTDTQYF
>TRBJ2-7|TRBV4-3|NA|TRBD2
TGCGCCAGCAGCCAAGAGCGGACTAGCGGGATCTACGAGCAGTACTTC
CASSQERTSGIYEQYF
>TRBJ2-2|TRBV4-3|few|NA
TGCGCCAGCAGCCAAGCAGGGTACAGGGAGGGGGATAACGGGGAGCTGTTTTTT
CASSQAGYREGDNGELFF
>TRBJ2-2|TRBV5-1|NA|TRBD2
TGCGCCAGCAGCTTGCTAGCGGGGTTCGCCGGGGAGCTGTTTTTT
CASSLLAGFAGELFF
>TRBJ2-7|TRBV9|NA|TRBD2
TGTGCCAGCAGCGGGAGAGCGGGAGGGCCTATGAACGAGCAGTACTTC
CASSGRAGGPMNEQYF